Listed here is a single T cell receptor beta chain. Methods used by the authors: Estimation of nucleated cell counts relied on the amplification of reference gene primers. Method: immunoSEQ multiplex PCR; TCRdb's copy keeps in-frame clones and lacks some. V and J calls plus clone size are reproduced from that table; the DNA served to infer D and trimming. The sample has around 300,000 clones, 80% to 90% seen once. The data originate from a study of blood T cell repertoires in COVID-19. Study background: Material from acute and convalescent COVID-19 was sourced from the United States, Italy and Spain.

This CDR3 comprises 17 residues. Trimming removed 0 bases from V and 4 bases from J; junction bases left unmatched: 7. Germline values: CDR1 ENHRY, CDR2 SYGVKD. Participants had their cohort set by participant-reported clinical history. The origin of this receptor is a man aged 25 to 45 who had recovered from COVID-19. The chain employs TRBV10-3 and TRBJ2-1; TRBD2 agrees at 9 bases. What was sequenced was PBMCs or T cells enriched from blood (not recorded which). In nucleotides, the CDR3 is TGTGCCATCAGTGAGTCGACGGCTAGCGGGGATTACAATGAGCAGTTCTTC. Its translation is CAISESTASGDYNEQFF.